In its sample, the clone carrying this T cell receptor (beta chain) was seen many times. The germline gives CDR1 SQVTM, CDR2 ANQGSEA. Trimming stripped 2 bases from V and 9 bases from J, with 8 bases between. CDR3 length equals 11 residues. This specimen comes from a study of T cells in Graves' hyperthyroidism and ophthalmopathy. Amplified TCR beta CDR3 regions derived from RNA transcripts. An initial round of RT-PCR targeting the TCR CDR3 relied on the HTBI primer set. MiXCR, run by TCRdb on the multiplex PCR reads, gives a single entry per CDR3 protein. Here the sample spans 300,000 to 350,000 distinct CDR3 sequences, roughly 13% being singletons. Patients were aged 18 to 65, had disease duration under 2 months, and had newly diagnosed hyperthyroidism. Orbital computed tomography and thyroid ultrasound, together with serum TRAb and thyroxine and clinical symptoms, were used for diagnoses.

The clonotype originates from a woman in her 30s with Graves' hyperthyroidism. The chain employs TRBV29-1 and TRBJ2-1; D is undetermined. Sequenced: blood. The CDR3 nucleotides read TGCAGCGTTGAACCCGCTAGTGAGCAGTTCTTC. Protein product: CSVEPASEQFF.